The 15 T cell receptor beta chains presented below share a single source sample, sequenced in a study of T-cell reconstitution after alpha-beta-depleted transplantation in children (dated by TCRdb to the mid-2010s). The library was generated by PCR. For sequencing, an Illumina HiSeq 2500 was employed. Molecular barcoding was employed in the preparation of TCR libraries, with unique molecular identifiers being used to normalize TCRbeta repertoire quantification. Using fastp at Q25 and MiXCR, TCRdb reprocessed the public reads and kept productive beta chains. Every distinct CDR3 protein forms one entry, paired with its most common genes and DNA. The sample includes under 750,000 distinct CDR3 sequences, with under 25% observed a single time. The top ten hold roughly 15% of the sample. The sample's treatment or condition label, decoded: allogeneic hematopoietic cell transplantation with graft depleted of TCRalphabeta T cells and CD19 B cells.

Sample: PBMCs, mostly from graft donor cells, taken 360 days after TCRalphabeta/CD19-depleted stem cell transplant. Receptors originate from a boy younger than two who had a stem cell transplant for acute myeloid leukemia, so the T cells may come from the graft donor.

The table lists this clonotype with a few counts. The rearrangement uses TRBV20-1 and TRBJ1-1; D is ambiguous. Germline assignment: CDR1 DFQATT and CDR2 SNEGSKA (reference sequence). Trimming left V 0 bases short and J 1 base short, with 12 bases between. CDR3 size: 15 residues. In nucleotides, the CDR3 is TGCAGTGCTAGAGATTCTAGATTTCCGAACACTGAAGCTTTCTTT. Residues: CSARDSRFPNTEAFF.

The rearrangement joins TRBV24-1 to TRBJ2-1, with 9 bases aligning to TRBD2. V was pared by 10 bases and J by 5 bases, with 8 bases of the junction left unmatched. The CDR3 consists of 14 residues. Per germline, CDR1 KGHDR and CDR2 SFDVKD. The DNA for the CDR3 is TGTGCCACTAGAGCGGGGGGCCTAGACAATGAGCAGTTCTTC. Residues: CATRAGGLDNEQFF.

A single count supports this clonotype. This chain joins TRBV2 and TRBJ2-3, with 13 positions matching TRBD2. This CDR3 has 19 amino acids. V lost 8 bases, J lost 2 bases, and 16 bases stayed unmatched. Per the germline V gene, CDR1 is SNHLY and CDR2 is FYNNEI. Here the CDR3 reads CASCSPGLAGSPITDTQYF. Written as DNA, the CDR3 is TGTGCCAGCTGCTCCCCGGGACTAGCGGGGTCCCCGATCACAGATACGCAGTATTTT.

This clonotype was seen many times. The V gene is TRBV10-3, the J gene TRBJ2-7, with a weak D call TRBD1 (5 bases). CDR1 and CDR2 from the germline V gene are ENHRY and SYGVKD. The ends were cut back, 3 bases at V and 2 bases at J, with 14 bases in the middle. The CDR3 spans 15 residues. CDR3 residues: CAISEGVAGTYEQYV. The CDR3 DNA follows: TGTGCCATCAGTGAAGGGGTGGCAGGAACCTACGAGCAGTACGTC.

The CDR3 DNA reads as TGTGCCAGCAGCAAAGCGGATACTAATCAAGAGACCCAGTACTTC. Its translation is CASSKADTNQETQYF. J is TRBJ2-5 and V is TRBV21-1. TRBV21-1 is reported as a pseudogene. The CDR3 length is 15 residues.

CDR3 loop: CSARADRTRTGELFF. The CDR3 region has the DNA TGCAGTGCTAGAGCTGACAGAACTCGGACCGGGGAGCTGTTTTTT. The chain has TRBV20-1 and TRBJ2-2; D possibly corresponds to TRBD1 (5 bases). The CDR3 covers 15 residues. Germline V gene sequence: CDR1 DFQATT, CDR2 SNEGSKA (reference sequence). Trimming cost V 1 base and J 5 bases, with 14 bases left between them.

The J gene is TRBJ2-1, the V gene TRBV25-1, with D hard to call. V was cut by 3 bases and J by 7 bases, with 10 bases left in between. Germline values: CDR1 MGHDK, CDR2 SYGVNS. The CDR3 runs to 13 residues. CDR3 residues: CASSEEWVNEQFF. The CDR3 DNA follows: TGTGCCAGCAGTGAGGAGTGGGTGAATGAGCAGTTCTTC. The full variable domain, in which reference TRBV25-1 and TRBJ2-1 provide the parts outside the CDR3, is EADIYQTPRYLVIGTGKKITLECSQTMGHDKMYWYQQDPGMELHLIHYSYGVNSTEKGDLSSESTVSRIRTEHFPLTLESARPSHTSQYLCASSEEWVNEQFFGPGTRLTVL.

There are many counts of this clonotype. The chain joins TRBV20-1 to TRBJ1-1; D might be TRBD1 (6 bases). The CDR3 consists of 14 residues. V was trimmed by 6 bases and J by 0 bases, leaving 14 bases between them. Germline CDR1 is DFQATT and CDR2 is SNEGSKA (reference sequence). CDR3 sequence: CSAGQPLMNTEAFF. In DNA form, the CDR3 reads TGCAGTGCCGGACAGCCTTTGATGAACACTGAAGCTTTCTTT.

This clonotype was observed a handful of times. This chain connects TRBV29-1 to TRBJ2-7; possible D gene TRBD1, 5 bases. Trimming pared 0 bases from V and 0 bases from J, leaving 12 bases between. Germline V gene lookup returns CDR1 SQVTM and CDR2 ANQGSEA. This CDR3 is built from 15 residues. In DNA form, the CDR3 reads TGCAGCGTTGAAGACTCGCGGACAAGCTCCTACGAGCAGTACTTC. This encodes CSVEDSRTSSYEQYF.

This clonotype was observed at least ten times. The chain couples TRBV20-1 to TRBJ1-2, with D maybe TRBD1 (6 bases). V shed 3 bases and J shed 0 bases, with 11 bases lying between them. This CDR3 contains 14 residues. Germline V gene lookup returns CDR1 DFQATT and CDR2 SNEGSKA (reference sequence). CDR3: CSASVKGANYGYTF. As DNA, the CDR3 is TGCAGTGCTAGTGTCAAGGGGGCTAACTATGGCTACACCTTC.

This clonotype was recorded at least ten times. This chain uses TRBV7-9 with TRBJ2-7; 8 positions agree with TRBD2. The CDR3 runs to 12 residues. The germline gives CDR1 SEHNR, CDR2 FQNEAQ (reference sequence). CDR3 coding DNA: TGTGCCAGCAGCCTAGCGGGCAGGGAGCAGTACGTC. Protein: CASSLAGREQYV.

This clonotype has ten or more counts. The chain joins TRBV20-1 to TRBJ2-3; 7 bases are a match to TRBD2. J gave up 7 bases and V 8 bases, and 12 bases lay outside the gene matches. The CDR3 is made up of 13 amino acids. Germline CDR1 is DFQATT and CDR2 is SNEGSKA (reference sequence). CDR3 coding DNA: TGCAGTCCCGCCCGGGGGGTTGGATATACGCAGTATTTT. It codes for CSPARGVGYTQYF.

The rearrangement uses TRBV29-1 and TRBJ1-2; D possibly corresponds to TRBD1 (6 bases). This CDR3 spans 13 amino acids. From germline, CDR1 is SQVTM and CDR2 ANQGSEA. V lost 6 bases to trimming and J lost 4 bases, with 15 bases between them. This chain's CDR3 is CSVTTGPSYGYTF. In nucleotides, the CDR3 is TGCAGCGTAACGACAGGCCCGAGCTATGGCTACACCTTC.

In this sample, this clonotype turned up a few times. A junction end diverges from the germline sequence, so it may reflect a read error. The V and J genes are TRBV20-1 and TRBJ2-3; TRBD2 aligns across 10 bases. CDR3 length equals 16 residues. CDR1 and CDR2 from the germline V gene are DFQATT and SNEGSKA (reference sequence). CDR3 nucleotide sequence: TGCAGTGCTAGAGATGGGACTAGCGCGAGCACAGATACGCGGTATTTT. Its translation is CSARDGTSASTDTRYF.

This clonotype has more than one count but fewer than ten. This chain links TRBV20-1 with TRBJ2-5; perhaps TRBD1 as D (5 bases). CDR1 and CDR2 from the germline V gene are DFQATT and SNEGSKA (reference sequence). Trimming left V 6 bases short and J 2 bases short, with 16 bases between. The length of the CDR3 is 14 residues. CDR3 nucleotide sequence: TGCAGTGCCTCAATCCGAAAGGGGCAAGAGACCCAGTACTTC. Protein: CSASIRKGQETQYF.